The text below deals with one T cell receptor (beta chain). Its antigen is currently unknown. Germline-derived CDR1 and CDR2 are DFQATT and SNEGSKA (reference sequence). Trimming took off 2 bases at V and 5 bases at J, with 3 bases between the two ends. This CDR3 region has 10 residues. The repertoire was sequenced with immunoSEQ multiplex PCR; TCRdb's copy has only in-frame clones and lacks some. The table includes 45,000 to 55,000 clones, about 88% detected once. These data belong to a study of OX40 agonist ivuxolimab in advanced cancers. Overall study findings and caveats: At doses 0.1 to 3.0 mg/kg, CD4+ and CD8+ clones expanded.

This specimen consisted of CD4+ or CD8+ T cells sorted from blood, obtained in a trial of the OX40 agonist ivuxolimab. The TCR originated in an adult with an advanced solid tumor such as melanoma, head and neck, liver or kidney cancer. The chain joins TRBV20-1 to TRBJ2-5; D is ambiguous. The CDR3 coding sequence is TGCAGTGCTAGAATGGAGACCCAGTACTTC. Amino acid sequence: CSARMETQYF.